Following are 30 T cell receptor beta chains from one sample sequenced in a study of blood T cell repertoires in COVID-19. The protocol was immunoSEQ multiplex PCR, while the TCRdb copy is restricted to in-frame clones and leaves out a portion. Of 250,000 to 300,000 clones in the sample, around nine tenths were seen once. The sequenced sample consisted of peripheral blood. The receptors stem from a woman aged 60-70 years with COVID-19, enrolled during active disease.

V usage is TRBV11-2 and J usage is TRBJ2-3; tentatively, D is TRBD1 (5 bases). Germline CDR1 reads SGHAT; CDR2 reads FQNNGV. The CDR3 has 16 residues. V was clipped by 0 bases and J by 8 bases, with 18 bases between them. The CDR3 spells CASSLDQGVRRVTQYF. The CDR3 coding sequence is TGTGCCAGCAGCTTAGACCAGGGCGTTCGGCGCGTTACGCAGTATTTT.

The chain combines TRBV18 with TRBJ1-5; 9 positions match TRBD1. This CDR3 has 16 amino acids. J gave up 5 bases and V 6 bases, and 11 bases lay outside the gene matches. Looked up from germline, CDR1 is KGHSH and CDR2 is LQKENI. CDR3 in DNA: TGTGCCAGCTCGGAACTCGGGACAGGGAAGGATCAGCCCCAGCATTTT. Translating gives CASSELGTGKDQPQHF. Drawing the rest from reference TRBV18 and TRBJ1-5, the complete variable domain is NAGVMQNPRHLVRRRGQEARLRCSPMKGHSHVYWYRQLPEEGLKFMVYLQKENIIDESGMPKERFSAEFPKEGPSILRIQQVVRGDSAAYFCASSELGTGKDQPQHFGDGTRLSIL.

The rearrangement joins TRBV18 to TRBJ2-1, with 8 bases identical to TRBD1. V was clipped by 1 base and J by 13 bases; unmatched bases: 3. This CDR3 comprises 12 residues. CDR1 KGHSH and CDR2 LQKENI come from the germline V gene. The CDR3, as DNA: TGTGCCAGCTCACCACAGGCAGGGGGCCAGTTCTTC. It codes for CASSPQAGGQFF. Drawing the rest from reference TRBV18 and TRBJ2-1, the complete variable domain is NAGVMQNPRHLVRRRGQEARLRCSPMKGHSHVYWYRQLPEEGLKFMVYLQKENIIDESGMPKERFSAEFPKEGPSILRIQQVVRGDSAAYFCASSPQAGGQFFGPGTRLTVL.

The V and J genes are TRBV3-1 (or the pseudogene TRBV3-2) and TRBJ1-6; no clear D gene. V shed 4 bases and J shed 8 bases, with 9 bases lying between them. This CDR3 has 13 residues. Looked up from germline, CDR1 is LGHDT and CDR2 is YNNKEL (reference sequence). In nucleotides, the CDR3 is TGTGCCAGCAGCCCGGCGGAGCATTCACCCCTCCACTTT. Translation gives CASSPAEHSPLHF.

The chain joins TRBV28 to TRBJ2-7; 10 nucleotides align to TRBD2. The CDR3 is made up of 14 amino acids. Germline loops: CDR1 MDHEN, CDR2 SYDVKM. The trim removed 2 bases at V and 8 bases at J, leaving 6 bases unmatched. The CDR3 DNA sequence: TGTGCCAGCAGTTTACGAGCGGGAGGGTGGCAGCAGTACTTC. It translates to CASSLRAGGWQQYF. Full variable domain (rest looked up from reference TRBV28 and TRBJ2-7): DVKVTQSSRYLVKRTGEKVFLECVQDMDHENMFWYRQDPGLGLRLIYFSYDVKMKEKGDIPEGYSVSREKKERFSLILESASTNQTSMYLCASSLRAGGWQQYFGPGTRLTVT.

V and J are TRBV5-1 and TRBJ2-1, with D tentatively TRBD2 (5 bases). CDR1 is SGHRS and CDR2 is YFSETQ in the germline V gene. Trimming cost V 0 bases and J 8 bases, with 18 bases left between them. CDR3 length: 16 amino acids. In DNA, the CDR3 is TGCGCCAGCAGCTTGGGCCCCCGGGGAAAGTCCGATGAGCAGTTCTTC. Its protein product is CASSLGPRGKSDEQFF.

This clone came up a few times. The J gene is TRBJ1-5, the V gene TRBV5-5; 7 bases are a match to TRBD1. This CDR3 has 15 residues. V dropped 1 base and J dropped 4; count of bases not matched to a gene: 5. The germline gives CDR1 SGHKS, CDR2 YYEKEE (reference sequence). In nucleotides, the CDR3 is TGTGCCAGCAGCTTGAGGACAGGACTGAATCAGCCCCAGCATTTT. Its protein product is CASSLRTGLNQPQHF.

V gene TRBV5-5 combines with J gene TRBJ2-7; TRBD1 aligns across 8 bases. Germline loops: CDR1 SGHKS, CDR2 YYEKEE (reference sequence). The CDR3 covers 15 residues. V was pared by 4 bases and J by 0 bases, with 6 bases of the junction left unmatched. CDR3 protein: CASSTAGTGSYEQYF. The CDR3 bases are TGTGCCAGCAGCACCGCCGGGACAGGCTCCTACGAGCAGTACTTC.

V and J are TRBV27 and TRBJ2-7; 10 bases match TRBD1. CDR1 and CDR2 from the germline V gene are MNHEY and SMNVEV (reference sequence). The CDR3 runs to 15 residues. Trimming at V came to 5 bases and at J to 4 bases, leaving 8 bases not matched to a gene. The CDR3: CASSTRTGGRYEQYF. CDR3 coding DNA: TGTGCCAGCAGTACCAGGACAGGGGGAAGGTACGAGCAGTACTTC.

The chain recombines TRBV7-5 with TRBJ1-4; the table's D gene call, TRBD1, was not cross checked with the DNA. TRBV7-5 is recorded as a pseudogene. This CDR3 region has 15 residues. The CDR3, as DNA: TGTGCCAGAAGCGTGGACAGGGCTTCGCGGGAAAAACTGTTTTTT. Protein sequence: CARSVDRASREKLFF.

Notes on this clone: This sample includes further DNA sequences coding for the same CDR3. The rearrangement uses TRBV5-1 and TRBJ2-3; 9 nucleotides align to TRBD2. Trimming cost V 3 bases and J 4 bases; bases outside gene matches: 6. Germline V CDR1 and CDR2: SGHRS, YFSETQ. The CDR3 consists of 15 residues. The CDR3 DNA reads TGCGCCAGCAGCTCCTTAGCGGGAGATGCAGATACGCAGTATTTT. Its protein product is CASSSLAGDADTQYF.

The genes are TRBV6-2 or TRBV6-3 and TRBJ1-1; 7 nucleotides align to TRBD1. This CDR3 has 14 residues. The germline V gene has CDR1 MNHEY and CDR2 SVGEGT. V was clipped by 4 bases and J by 6 bases; unmatched bases: 8. The CDR3 loop reads CASSLFTGTAEAFF. CDR3 nucleotides: TGTGCCAGCAGTTTATTCACCGGGACAGCTGAAGCTTTCTTT.

This clone was detected only a few times. V gene TRBV19 combines with J gene TRBJ1-4; D uncertain. CDR1 is LNHDA and CDR2 is SQIVND in the germline V gene (reference sequence). The CDR3 spans 13 residues. V was cut by 5 bases and J by 3 bases, with 7 bases left in between. The CDR3 is CASSGPANEKLFF. In DNA, the CDR3 is TGTGCCAGTAGTGGCCCAGCTAATGAAAAACTGTTTTTT.

V and J are TRBV21-1 and TRBJ1-3. TRBV21-1 constitutes a pseudogene. The length of the CDR3 is 15 residues. CDR3: CASSHRDKLKYTIYF. In nucleotides, the CDR3 is TGTGCCAGCAGCCACCGGGATAAACTTAAATACACCATATATTTT.

The rearrangement uses TRBV28 and TRBJ1-1; no clear D gene. The CDR3 covers 17 residues. CDR1 and CDR2 (germline): MDHEN, SYDVKM. V was trimmed by 6 bases and J by 5 bases, leaving 25 bases between them. The CDR3 sequence: CASRHLGSRRTGTEAFF. In nucleotides, the CDR3 is TGTGCCAGCAGACACCTGGGGTCTCGTCGTACGGGAACTGAAGCTTTCTTT.

This clone was counted a single time. The chain links TRBV6-6 to TRBJ1-1; 7 bases are a match to TRBD1. CDR3 length equals 16 residues. The germline gives CDR1 MNHNY, CDR2 SVGAGI (reference sequence). Losses at the gene ends were 6 bases for V and 1 base for J; bases not matched to a gene: 11. CDR3 sequence reads: CASSNTRQGWNTEAFF. In DNA, the CDR3 is TGTGCCAGCAGCAACACCCGACAGGGTTGGAACACTGAAGCTTTCTTT.

V and J are TRBV7-8 and TRBJ2-7; tentative D call: TRBD2 (6 bases). CDR3 length equals 15 residues. Germline CDR1 reads SGHVS; CDR2 reads FQNEAQ. Trimming took 5 bases from V and 2 from J, leaving 16 bases between them. The CDR3 protein is CASSPRVAVPYEQYF. The CDR3, as DNA: TGTGCCAGCAGCCCCCGGGTAGCGGTACCCTACGAGCAGTACTTC.

The V call is TRBV18, the J call TRBJ2-7; possibly TRBD2 for D (6 bases). CDR1 KGHSH and CDR2 LQKENI come from the germline V gene. The CDR3 contains 13 residues. V was pared by 3 bases and J by 5 bases, with 11 bases between. CDR3 protein: CASSPGGPDEQYF. The DNA of the CDR3 is TGTGCCAGCTCACCTGGAGGGCCTGACGAGCAGTACTTC.

This clone came up once. The chain recombines TRBV29-1 with TRBJ1-1, with unresolved D. CDR1 is SQVTM, CDR2 ANQGSEA, per germline. This CDR3 region has 11 residues. Between the trimmed V and J ends, which lost 4 bases and 4 bases, there was a span of 7 bases. CDR3 residues: CSVGGGTEAFF. CDR3 DNA sequence: TGCAGCGTTGGTGGCGGCACTGAAGCTTTCTTT.

This sequence joins TRBV6-1 and TRBJ1-2; unclear D gene. Deletions cut 3 bases from V and 0 bases from J, with 8 bases between. Germline assignment: CDR1 MNHNS and CDR2 SASEGT. This CDR3 is built from 14 residues. The CDR3 is CASSDFAANYGYTF. CDR3 sequence (DNA): TGTGCCAGCAGTGATTTTGCGGCTAACTATGGCTACACCTTC.

The V gene is TRBV3-1 (or the pseudogene TRBV3-2), the J gene TRBJ2-3; D perhaps matches TRBD2 (5 bases). Trimming removed 4 bases at V and 4 bases at J, with 18 bases between. The CDR3 covers 16 residues. Germline CDR1 LGHDT, CDR2 YNNKEL (reference sequence). CDR3 sequence: CASSRRQLSGADTQYF. CDR3 nucleotides: TGTGCCAGCAGCCGCCGGCAGCTAAGCGGTGCAGATACGCAGTATTTT.

The V call is TRBV19, the J call TRBJ2-1; weak D call: TRBD2 (5 bases). The CDR3 runs to 13 residues. The V gene's germline CDR1 is LNHDA and CDR2 SQIVND (reference sequence). Trimming took 4 bases from V and 4 from J, leaving 8 bases between them. In nucleotides, the CDR3 is TGTGCCAGTAGTACGGGGTATTACAATGAGCAGTTCTTC. Protein: CASSTGYYNEQFF.

The CDR3 DNA reads as TGTGCCAGCAGCGCACAAAACTTGGGGAGGGGTGCGGATACGCAGTATTTT. Translation: CASSAQNLGRGADTQYF. The chain has TRBV9 and TRBJ2-3; 7 bases match TRBD2. CDR3 length: 17 residues. V was pared by 3 bases and J by 6 bases, with 16 bases of the junction left unmatched. The germline gives CDR1 SGDLS, CDR2 YYNGEE.

The sample holds one count of this clone. The rearrangement links TRBV19 to TRBJ1-2, with 7 bases lining up with TRBD1. There are 14 residues in the CDR3. Germline assignment: CDR1 LNHDA and CDR2 SQIVND (reference sequence). Trimming removed 4 bases from V and 4 bases from J; junction bases left unmatched: 6. This CDR3 is CASSKGTVGYGYTF. The CDR3 DNA sequence: TGTGCCAGTAGTAAGGGGACAGTTGGCTATGGCTACACCTTC.

The V call is TRBV19, the J call TRBJ1-1, with 9 positions matching TRBD1. The CDR3 totals 15 residues. V lost 5 bases to trimming and J lost 0 bases; unmatched junction nucleotides: 4. CDR1 and CDR2 from the germline V gene are LNHDA and SQIVND (reference sequence). CDR3 nucleotides: TGTGCCAGTAGTGGCCGGGACAGGGTGAACACTGAAGCTTTCTTT. Protein product: CASSGRDRVNTEAFF.

V usage is TRBV29-1 and J usage is TRBJ1-1; D gene ambiguous. The CDR3 sequence is 14 residues long. V lost 5 bases and J lost 5, with 18 bases in between. Germline CDR1 reads SQVTM; CDR2 reads ANQGSEA. The CDR3 DNA sequence: TGCAGCGTTCGACATAACACGGGAGGTACTGAAGCTTTCTTT. It specifies CSVRHNTGGTEAFF. Variable domain in full (rest from reference TRBV29-1 and TRBJ1-1): SAVISQKPSRDICQRGTSLTIQCQVDSQVTMMFWYRQQPGQSLTLIATANQGSEATYESGFVIDKFPISRPNLTFSTLTVSNMSPEDSSIYLCSVRHNTGGTEAFFGQGTRLTVV.

The chain couples TRBV27 to TRBJ1-5; D is unclear. Germline assignment: CDR1 MNHEY and CDR2 SMNVEV (reference sequence). The V end was cut by 4 bases, the J end by 6 bases, with 13 bases between. The CDR3 sequence is 14 residues long. The CDR3 coding sequence is TGTGCCAGCAGTTCCACCAGGTCGTTTCAGCCCCAGCATTTT. This encodes CASSSTRSFQPQHF.

In its sample, this clone was seen once. The chain uses TRBV27 and TRBJ1-2, with 9 bases matching TRBD1. V lost 3 bases and J lost 8; bases outside the gene matches: 7. Germline V gives CDR1 MNHEY, CDR2 SMNVEV (reference sequence). This CDR3 has 14 amino acids. CDR3 region: CASSLSTGGEGYTF. CDR3 nucleotide sequence: TGTGCCAGCAGTTTGTCGACAGGGGGGGAGGGCTACACCTTC.

V gene TRBV5-1 combines with J gene TRBJ1-6; 10 bases are shared with TRBD1. Looked up from germline, CDR1 is SGHRS and CDR2 is YFSETQ. With 0 bases clipped from V and 7 bases from J, the junction kept 1 base outside the gene matches. This CDR3 spans 15 amino acids. This CDR3 reads CASSLAGQGNSPLHF. The CDR3 DNA reads TGCGCCAGCAGCTTGGCGGGACAGGGGAATTCACCCCTCCACTTT.

The table lists this clone with a few counts. The genes are TRBV28 and TRBJ1-2, with D perhaps TRBD1 (6 bases). CDR1 MDHEN and CDR2 SYDVKM come from the germline V gene. This CDR3 has 15 residues. V was trimmed by 4 bases and J by 3 bases, leaving 15 bases between them. CDR3 sequence (DNA): TGTGCCAGCAGTTCACAACAGGGCGGCTACTATGGCTACACCTTC. Translated, it gives CASSSQQGGYYGYTF.